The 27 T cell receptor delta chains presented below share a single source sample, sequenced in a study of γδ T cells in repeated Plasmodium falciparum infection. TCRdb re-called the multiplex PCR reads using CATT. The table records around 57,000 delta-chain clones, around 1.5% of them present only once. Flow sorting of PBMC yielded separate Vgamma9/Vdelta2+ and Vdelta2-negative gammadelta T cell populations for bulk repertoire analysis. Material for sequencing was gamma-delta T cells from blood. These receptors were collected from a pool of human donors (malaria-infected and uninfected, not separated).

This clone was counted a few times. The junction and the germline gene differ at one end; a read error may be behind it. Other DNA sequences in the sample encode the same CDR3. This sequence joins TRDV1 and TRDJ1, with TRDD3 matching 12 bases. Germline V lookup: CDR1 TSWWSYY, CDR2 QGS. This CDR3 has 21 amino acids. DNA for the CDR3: TGTGCCCTTGGGGAGCCGGCTTCCTACGTTGTGCTGGGGGATACGCTCGATAAACTCATCTTT. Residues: CALGEPASYVVLGDTLDKLIF.

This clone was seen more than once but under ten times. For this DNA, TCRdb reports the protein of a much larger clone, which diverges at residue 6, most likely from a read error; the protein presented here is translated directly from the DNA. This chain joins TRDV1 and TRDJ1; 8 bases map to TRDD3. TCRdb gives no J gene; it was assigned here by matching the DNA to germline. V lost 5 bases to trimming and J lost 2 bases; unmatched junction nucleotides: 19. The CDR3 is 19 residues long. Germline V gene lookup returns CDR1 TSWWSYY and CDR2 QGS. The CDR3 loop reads CALGPCGGGDNGGTDKLIF. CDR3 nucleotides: TGTGCTCTTGGGCCATGTGGCGGGGGGGATAATGGTGGGACCGATAAACTCATCTTT.

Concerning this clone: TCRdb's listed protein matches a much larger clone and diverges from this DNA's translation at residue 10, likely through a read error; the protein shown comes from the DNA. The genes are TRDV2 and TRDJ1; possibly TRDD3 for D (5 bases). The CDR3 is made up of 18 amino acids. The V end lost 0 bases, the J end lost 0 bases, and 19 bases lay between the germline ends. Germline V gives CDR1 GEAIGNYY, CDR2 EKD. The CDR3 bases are TGTGCCTGTGACACCCGAGAAGGGGAGCCGAACTACACCGATAAACTCATCTTT. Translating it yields CACDTREGEPNYTDKLIF.

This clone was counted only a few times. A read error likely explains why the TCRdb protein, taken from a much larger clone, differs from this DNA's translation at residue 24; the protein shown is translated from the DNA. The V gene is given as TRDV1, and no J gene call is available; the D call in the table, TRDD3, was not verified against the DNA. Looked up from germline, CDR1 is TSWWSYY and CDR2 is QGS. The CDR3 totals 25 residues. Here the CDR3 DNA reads TGTGCTCTTGGGAGCCTTCCGCGAGGCCTTACTGGGGGATACGCGTTTCCCCCGTACACCGATAAACTCACCTTT. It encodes CALGSLPRGLTGGYAFPPYTDKLTF.

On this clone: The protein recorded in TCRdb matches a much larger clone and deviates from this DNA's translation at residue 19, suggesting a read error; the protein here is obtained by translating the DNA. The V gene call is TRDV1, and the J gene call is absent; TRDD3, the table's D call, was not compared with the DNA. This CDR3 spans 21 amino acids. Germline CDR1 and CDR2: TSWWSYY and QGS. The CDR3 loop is CALGENEGPLGETLYTDKHIF. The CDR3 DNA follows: TGTGCTCTTGGGGAAAACGAGGGCCCACTGGGGGAAACCCTCTACACCGATAAACACATCTTT.

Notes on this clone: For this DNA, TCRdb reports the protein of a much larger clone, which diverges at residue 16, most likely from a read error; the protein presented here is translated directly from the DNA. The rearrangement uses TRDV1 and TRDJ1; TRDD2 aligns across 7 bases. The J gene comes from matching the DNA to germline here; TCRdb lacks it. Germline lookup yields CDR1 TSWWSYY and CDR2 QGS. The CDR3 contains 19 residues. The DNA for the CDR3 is TGTGCTCTTGGGACCTCTATTCCTACAGTGTGGGAGTACACCGATGAACTCATCTTT. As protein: CALGTSIPTVWEYTDELIF.

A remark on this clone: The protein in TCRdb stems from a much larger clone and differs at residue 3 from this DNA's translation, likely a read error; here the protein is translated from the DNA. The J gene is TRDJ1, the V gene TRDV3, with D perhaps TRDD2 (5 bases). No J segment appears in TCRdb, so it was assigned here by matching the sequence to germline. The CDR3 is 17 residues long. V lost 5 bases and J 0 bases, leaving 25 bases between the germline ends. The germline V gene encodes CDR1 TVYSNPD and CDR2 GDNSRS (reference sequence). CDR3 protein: CAPRRMSAYLYTDKLIF. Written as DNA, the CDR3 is TGTGCCCCACGCCGAATGTCCGCCTACCTATACACCGATAAACTCATCTTT.

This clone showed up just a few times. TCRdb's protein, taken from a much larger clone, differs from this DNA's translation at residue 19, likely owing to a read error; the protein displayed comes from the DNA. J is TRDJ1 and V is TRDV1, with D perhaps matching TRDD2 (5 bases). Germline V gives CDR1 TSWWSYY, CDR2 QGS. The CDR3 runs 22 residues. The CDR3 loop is CALGDYHRPTYDWTGATDRLIF. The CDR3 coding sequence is TGTGCTCTTGGGGACTACCACCGCCCTACGTACGATTGGACGGGCGCCACCGATAGACTCATCTTT.

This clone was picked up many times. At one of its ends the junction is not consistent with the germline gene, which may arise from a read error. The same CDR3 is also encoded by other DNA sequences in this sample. Written as DNA, the CDR3 is TGTGCTCTTGTGGAACGGGCGTTAGGGATGTGGGATACGTATACCGATAAACTCATCTTT. This encodes CALVERALGMWDTYTDKLIF. The rearrangement joins TRDV1 to TRDJ1; 8 bases align to TRDD3. The CDR3 contains 20 residues. The germline CDR1 and CDR2 sequences are TSWWSYY and QGS.

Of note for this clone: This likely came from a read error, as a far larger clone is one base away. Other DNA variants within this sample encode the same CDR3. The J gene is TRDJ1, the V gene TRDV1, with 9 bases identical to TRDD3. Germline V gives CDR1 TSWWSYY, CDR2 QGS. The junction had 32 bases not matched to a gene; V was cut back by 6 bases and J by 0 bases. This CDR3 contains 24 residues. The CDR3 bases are TGTGCTCTTGGAGCCCAAAACGTAATTCCTGAGCCGGGGGATACTAGTGGGTACACCGATAAACTCATCTTT. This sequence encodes CALGAQNVIPEPGDTSGYTDKLIF.

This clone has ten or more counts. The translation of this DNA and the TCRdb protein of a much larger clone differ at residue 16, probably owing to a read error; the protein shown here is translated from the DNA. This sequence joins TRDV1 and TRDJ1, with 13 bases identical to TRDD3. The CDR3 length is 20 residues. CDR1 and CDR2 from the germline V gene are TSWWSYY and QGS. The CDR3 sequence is CALGDLISYWGIRHTNKLIF. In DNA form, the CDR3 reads TGTGCTCTTGGGGATCTCATTTCGTACTGGGGGATACGGCACACCAATAAACTCATCTTT.

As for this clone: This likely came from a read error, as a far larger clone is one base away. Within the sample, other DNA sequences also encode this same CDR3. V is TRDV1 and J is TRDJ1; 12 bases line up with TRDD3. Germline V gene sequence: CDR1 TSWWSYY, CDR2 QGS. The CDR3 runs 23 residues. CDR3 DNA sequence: TGTGCTCTCGGGGCGCGACTTCCTATCCCGTACTGGGGGATACCGAACTTTACCGATAAACTCATCTTT. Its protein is CALGARLPIPYWGIPNFTDKLIF.

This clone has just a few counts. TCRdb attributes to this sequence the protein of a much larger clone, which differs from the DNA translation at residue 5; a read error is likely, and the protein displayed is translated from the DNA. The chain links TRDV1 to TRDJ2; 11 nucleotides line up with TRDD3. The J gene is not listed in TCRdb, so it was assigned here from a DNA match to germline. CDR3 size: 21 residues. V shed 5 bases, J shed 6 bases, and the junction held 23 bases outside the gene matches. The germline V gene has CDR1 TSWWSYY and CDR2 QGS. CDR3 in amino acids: CALGLSYLQDLGDTRAAQLFF. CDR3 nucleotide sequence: TGTGCTCTTGGGCTTTCCTACCTGCAAGACCTGGGGGATACTCGGGCAGCACAACTCTTCTTT.

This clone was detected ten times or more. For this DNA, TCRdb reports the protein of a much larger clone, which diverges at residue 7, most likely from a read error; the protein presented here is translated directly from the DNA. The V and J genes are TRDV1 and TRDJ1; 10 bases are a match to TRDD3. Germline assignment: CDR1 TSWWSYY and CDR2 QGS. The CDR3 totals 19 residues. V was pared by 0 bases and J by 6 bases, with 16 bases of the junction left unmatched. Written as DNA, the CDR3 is TGTGCTCTTGGGGAACTCGGGTCTCCCTTACTGGGGGATCCCCATAAACTCATCTTT. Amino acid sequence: CALGELGSPLLGDPHKLIF.

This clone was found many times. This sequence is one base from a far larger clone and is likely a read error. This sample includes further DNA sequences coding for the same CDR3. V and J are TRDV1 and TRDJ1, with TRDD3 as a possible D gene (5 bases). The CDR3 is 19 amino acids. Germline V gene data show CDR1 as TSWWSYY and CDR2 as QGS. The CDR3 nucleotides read TGTGCCCTTGGGGAAGGGGTCCCACGCGGTGTTGTATGTACCGATAAACTCATCTTT. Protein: CALGEGVPRGVVCTDKLIF.

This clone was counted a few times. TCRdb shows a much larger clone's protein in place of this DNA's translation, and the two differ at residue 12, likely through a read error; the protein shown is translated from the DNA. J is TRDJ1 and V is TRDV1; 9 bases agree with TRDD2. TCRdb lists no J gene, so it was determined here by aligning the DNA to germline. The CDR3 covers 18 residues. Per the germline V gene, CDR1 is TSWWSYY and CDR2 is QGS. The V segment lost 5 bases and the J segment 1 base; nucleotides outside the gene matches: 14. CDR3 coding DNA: TGTGCTCTTGGGAACCTTCCTACGAAGTCTACGTGCACCGATAAACTCATCTTT. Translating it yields CALGNLPTKSTCTDKLIF.

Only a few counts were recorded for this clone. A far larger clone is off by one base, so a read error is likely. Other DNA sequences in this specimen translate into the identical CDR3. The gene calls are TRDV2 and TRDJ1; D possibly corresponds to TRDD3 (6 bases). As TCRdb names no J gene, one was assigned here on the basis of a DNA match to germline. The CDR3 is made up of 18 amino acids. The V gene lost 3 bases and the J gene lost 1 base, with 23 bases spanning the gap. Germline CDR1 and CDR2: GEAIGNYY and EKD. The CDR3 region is CACDPLGGGGYSTDKLIF. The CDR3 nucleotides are TGTGCCTGTGACCCCTTAGGGGGTGGGGGGTACTCCACCGATAAACTCATCTTT.

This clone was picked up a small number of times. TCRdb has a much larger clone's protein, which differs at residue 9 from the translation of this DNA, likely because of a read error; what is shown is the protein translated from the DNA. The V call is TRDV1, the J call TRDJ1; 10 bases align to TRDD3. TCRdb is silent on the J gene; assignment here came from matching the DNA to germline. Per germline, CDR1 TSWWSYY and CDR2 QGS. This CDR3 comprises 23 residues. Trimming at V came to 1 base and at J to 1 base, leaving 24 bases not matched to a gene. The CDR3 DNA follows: TGTGCTCTTGGGGAACCTCCTCCTCCCTACTACTGGGGGATCCCTACGGGCACCGATAAACTCATCTTT. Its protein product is CALGEPPPPYYWGIPTGTDKLIF.

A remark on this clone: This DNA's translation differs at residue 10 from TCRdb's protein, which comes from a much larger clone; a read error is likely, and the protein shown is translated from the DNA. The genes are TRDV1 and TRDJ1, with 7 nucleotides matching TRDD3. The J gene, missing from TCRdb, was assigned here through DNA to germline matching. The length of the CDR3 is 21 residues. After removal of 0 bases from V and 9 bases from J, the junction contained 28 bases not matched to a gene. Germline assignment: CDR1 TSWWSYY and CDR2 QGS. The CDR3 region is CALGELAPRSSVWGSLFQLIF. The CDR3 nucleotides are TGTGCTCTTGGGGAACTAGCCCCTCGGTCTTCAGTCTGGGGGTCCCTGTTCCAACTCATCTTT.

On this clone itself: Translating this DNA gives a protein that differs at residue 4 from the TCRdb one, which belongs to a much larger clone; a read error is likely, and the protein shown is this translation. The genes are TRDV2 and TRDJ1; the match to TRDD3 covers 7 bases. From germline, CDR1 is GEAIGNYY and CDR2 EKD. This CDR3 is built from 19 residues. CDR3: CACVTVETGGDLYTDKLIF. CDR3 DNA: TGTGCCTGTGTCACCGTCGAAACAGGGGGGGATCTGTACACCGATAAACTCATCTTT.

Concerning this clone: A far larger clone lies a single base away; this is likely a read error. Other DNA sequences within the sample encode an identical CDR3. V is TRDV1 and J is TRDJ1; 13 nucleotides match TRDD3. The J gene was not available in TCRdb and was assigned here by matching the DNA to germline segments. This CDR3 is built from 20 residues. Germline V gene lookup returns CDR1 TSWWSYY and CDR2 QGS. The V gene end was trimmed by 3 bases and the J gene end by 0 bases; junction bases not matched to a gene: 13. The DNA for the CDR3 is TGTGCTCTTGGGGATCTTATTTCGTACTGGGGGATACGGCACACCGATAAACTCATCTTT. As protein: CALGDLISYWGIRHTDKLIF.

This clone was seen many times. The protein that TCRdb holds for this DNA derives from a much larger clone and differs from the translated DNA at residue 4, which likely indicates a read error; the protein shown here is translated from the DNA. The CDR3 coding sequence is TGTGCTCTTGCGGAATGGGGATCGGATCCCGTGTACACCGATAAACTCATCTTT. Translation gives CALAEWGSDPVYTDKLIF. The V call is TRDV1, the J call TRDJ1; maybe TRDD3 (6 bases). The CDR3 spans 18 residues. The germline gives CDR1 TSWWSYY, CDR2 QGS.

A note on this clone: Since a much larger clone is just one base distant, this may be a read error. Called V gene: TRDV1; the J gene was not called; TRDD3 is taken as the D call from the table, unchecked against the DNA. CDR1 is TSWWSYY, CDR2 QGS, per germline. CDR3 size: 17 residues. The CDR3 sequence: CALGDYLPRAVLDKLIF. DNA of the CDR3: TGTGCTCTTGGGGACTACCTTCCTCGGGCTGTACTCGATAAGCTCATCTTT.

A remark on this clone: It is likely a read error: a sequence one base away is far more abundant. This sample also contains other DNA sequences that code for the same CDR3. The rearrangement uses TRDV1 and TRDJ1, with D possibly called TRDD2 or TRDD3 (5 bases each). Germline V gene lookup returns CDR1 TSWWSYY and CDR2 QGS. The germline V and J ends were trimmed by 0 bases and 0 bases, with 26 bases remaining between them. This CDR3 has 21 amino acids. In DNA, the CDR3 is TGTGCTCTTGGGGAACTAGGCCTTCACCTACTTGGGATCCTGTACACCGATAAACTCATCTTT. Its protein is CALGELGLHLLGILYTDKLIF.

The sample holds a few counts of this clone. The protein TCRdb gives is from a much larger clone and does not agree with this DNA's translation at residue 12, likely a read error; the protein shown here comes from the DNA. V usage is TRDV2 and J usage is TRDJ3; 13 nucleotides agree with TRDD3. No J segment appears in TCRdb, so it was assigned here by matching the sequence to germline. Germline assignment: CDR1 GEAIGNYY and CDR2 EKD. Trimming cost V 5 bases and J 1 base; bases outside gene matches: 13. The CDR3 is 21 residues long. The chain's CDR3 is CACAATGGYARGSWDTRQMFF. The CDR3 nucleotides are TGTGCCTGTGCCGCTACTGGGGGATACGCTCGGGGTTCCTGGGACACCCGACAGATGTTTTTC.

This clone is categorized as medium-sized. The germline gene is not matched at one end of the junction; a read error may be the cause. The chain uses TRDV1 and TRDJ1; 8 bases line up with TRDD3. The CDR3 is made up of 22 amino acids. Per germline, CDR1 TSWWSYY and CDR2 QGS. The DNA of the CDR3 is TGTGCTCTTGGGGAGCCCAATACAGCTCGGATACTGGGGGTCCTCCTGCCCGATAAACACATCTTT. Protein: CALGEPNTARILGVLLPDKHIF.

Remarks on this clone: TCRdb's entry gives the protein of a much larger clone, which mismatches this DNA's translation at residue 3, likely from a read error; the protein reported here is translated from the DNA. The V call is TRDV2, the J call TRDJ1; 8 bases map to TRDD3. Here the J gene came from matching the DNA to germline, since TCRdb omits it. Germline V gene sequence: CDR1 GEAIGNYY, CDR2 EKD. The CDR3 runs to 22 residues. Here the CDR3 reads CAREKEPIGVFTGGPYTDKLIF. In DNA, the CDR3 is TGTGCCCGTGAAAAGGAACCAATCGGGGTATTTACTGGGGGGCCGTACACCGATAAACTCATCTTT.